One sample yielded the 5 T cell receptor beta chains listed below, sequenced in a study of cytomegalovirus exposure and HLA in healthy donors. This PCR relied on a set of 60 Vbeta primers and 13 Jbeta primers. Libraries were prepared by immunoSEQ multiplex PCR; TCRdb keeps only in-frame clonotypes and omits some of them. The table shows 100,000 or so clones, with 78% occurring only once. Sequencing was performed on PBMCs. The receptors here all came from a woman aged 40-49 years in good health and CMV-seropositive.

The chain links TRBV4-1 to TRBJ2-7; 10 nucleotides agree with TRBD1. This CDR3 is 17 amino acids long. V was clipped by 0 bases and J by 4 bases; unmatched bases: 9. Germline CDR1 MGHRA, CDR2 YSYEKL. Here the CDR3 reads CASSQDIGWGQGYEQYF. In DNA form, the CDR3 reads TGCGCCAGCAGCCAAGATATCGGTTGGGGACAGGGGTACGAGCAGTACTTC.

This clone appeared a single time. The rearrangement uses TRBV7-8 and TRBJ2-5, with D tentatively TRBD2 (5 bases). The J call is in doubt because the DNA end fits TRBJ2-7 better. Germline V CDR1 and CDR2: SGHVS, FQNEAQ. The CDR3 totals 16 residues. The CDR3 DNA reads TGTGCCAGCAGCTTATGGTCTAGCTTCGGTTTTGACGAGCAGTACTTC. Amino acids: CASSLWSSFGFDEQYF.

The gene calls are TRBV11-3 and TRBJ2-3; 10 bases map to TRBD2. The germline gives CDR1 SGHNT, CDR2 YENEEA. The CDR3 runs to 16 residues. V lost 2 bases and J lost 2; bases outside the gene matches: 4. The CDR3 region is CASSLLAGAITDTQYF. The CDR3 bases are TGTGCCAGCAGCTTACTAGCGGGAGCGATCACAGATACGCAGTATTTT.

CDR3 in DNA: TGTGCCAGCAGCTTAGTCGGGAGGGAGACCCAGTACTTC. Translation: CASSLVGRETQYF. The rearrangement links TRBV7-2 to TRBJ2-5; 7 bases match TRBD2. J lost 5 bases, V lost 1 base, and 1 base had no gene match. This CDR3 has 13 amino acids. Germline V CDR1 and CDR2: SGHTA, FQGNSA.

The chain has TRBV6-6 and TRBJ2-7; D unresolved. CDR3 length: 12 amino acids. The V gene's germline CDR1 is MNHNY and CDR2 SVGAGI (reference sequence). V shed 5 bases and J shed 7 bases, with 12 bases lying between them. CDR3 amino acids: CASSGPVIEQYF. Written as DNA, the CDR3 is TGTGCCAGCAGTGGGCCCGTGATAGAGCAGTACTTC.